This TCR beta chain was obtained from a study of T cell responses to AZD1222 COVID-19 vaccine. Across the study: Samples with a second dose at about 4 or about 12 weeks were pooled together.

Profiling relied on immunoSEQ multiplex PCR, and the TCRdb table lists in-frame clones only, not all of them. The table records tens of thousands of clones, 85% to 90% of them present only once. The CDR3 runs 14 residues. CDR1 and CDR2 from the germline V gene are MRHNA and SNTAGT. The germline V and J ends were trimmed by 4 bases and 4 bases, with 11 bases remaining between them. This clone has just one count. Its antigen is unidentified. General study points: Baseline seropositivity occurred in only six AZD1222 recipients. CD4 TCRs associated with vaccination spanned spike, dominating at 160-218 and 743-854. Donors in the cohort were predominantly white British and more often female, and clonal diversity was possibly underestimated.

The sequenced sample was peripheral blood, obtained on day 0 of AZD1222 vaccination. The receptor's source is an adult in good health. The chain uses TRBV6-4 and TRBJ2-1, with D possibly being TRBD1 (6 bases). The DNA for the CDR3 is TGTGCCAGCAGTGTCCAACAGGGATACAATGAGCAGTTCTTC. It yields the protein CASSVQQGYNEQFF.